The 23 T cell receptor beta chains listed next were all sequenced from one sample in a study of radiotherapy plus CTLA-4 blockade in lung cancer. The data were produced by immunoSEQ multiplex PCR, yet TCRdb's version contains in-frame clones alone and is incomplete. This repertoire shows about 81,000 clones, 72% found once; its top ten account for roughly 13%. Here the sequenced sample was peripheral blood, taken from a patient treated with radiotherapy plus ipilimumab. These receptors originate from a human donor with non-small cell lung cancer that progressed on radiotherapy plus ipilimumab.

This clone was picked up a small number of times. This chain uses TRBV5-6 with TRBJ1-6; TRBD1 matches 7 bases. The germline CDR1 and CDR2 sequences are SGHDT and YYEEEE. Trimming cost V 1 base and J 1 base; bases outside gene matches: 5. The CDR3 is 17 amino acids. The CDR3: CASSLSGGLSYNSPLHF. In nucleotides, the CDR3 is TGTGCCAGCAGCTTGTCAGGGGGTCTATCCTATAATTCACCCCTCCACTTT. Full variable domain (remainder filled in from reference TRBV5-6 and TRBJ1-6): DAGVTQSPTHLIKTRGQQVTLRCSPKSGHDTVSWYQQALGQGPQFIFQYYEEEERQRGNFPDRFSGHQFPNYSSELNVNALLLGDSALYLCASSLSGGLSYNSPLHFGNGTRLTVT.

The chain links TRBV4-1 to TRBJ1-1; 8 bases fit TRBD1. Germline lookup yields CDR1 MGHRA and CDR2 YSYEKL. V shed 4 bases, J shed 4 bases, and the junction held 8 bases outside the gene matches. The CDR3 extends over 15 amino acids. CDR3 region: CASSLLTGESTEAFF. In DNA, the CDR3 is TGCGCCAGCAGCCTATTGACAGGGGAATCCACTGAAGCTTTCTTT.

The chain carries TRBV4-3 and TRBJ1-6; D is undetermined. This CDR3 comprises 15 residues. CDR1 is LGHNA and CDR2 is YSLEER in the germline V gene. V lost 0 bases and J 3 bases, leaving 6 bases between the germline ends. For the CDR3, the DNA is TGCGCCAGCAGCCAAGATCGGGTCTATAATTCACCCCTCCACTTT. The encoded protein is CASSQDRVYNSPLHF.

This chain uses TRBV4-1 with TRBJ2-7; 9 nucleotides align to TRBD1. Germline V lookup: CDR1 MGHRA, CDR2 YSYEKL. The CDR3 has 14 amino acids. The V gene end was trimmed by 4 bases and the J gene end by 7 bases; junction bases not matched to a gene: 8. This chain's CDR3 is CASSPGTGIWEQYF. The DNA of the CDR3 is TGCGCCAGCAGCCCCGGGACAGGGATTTGGGAGCAGTACTTC.

The chain combines TRBV2 with TRBJ1-1, with TRBD1 identical over 11 bases. Germline V lookup: CDR1 SNHLY, CDR2 FYNNEI. V gave up 3 bases and J gave up 1 base; unmatched junction bases: 7. The CDR3 has 17 amino acids. In DNA form, the CDR3 reads TGTGCCAGCAGTGACCTCGCGGGGACAGGGGGGAACACTGAAGCTTTCTTT. This sequence encodes CASSDLAGTGGNTEAFF.

This chain uses TRBV10-3 with TRBJ1-5; a weak D match, TRBD1 (6 bases). The CDR3 has 13 residues. V gave up 7 bases and J gave up 3 bases, with 10 bases separating them. The V gene's germline CDR1 is ENHRY and CDR2 SYGVKD. The CDR3 nucleotides are TGTGCCATCACGGGGGGGCCCAATCAGCCCCAGCATTTT. Amino acids: CAITGGPNQPQHF.

In this sample, this clone turned up a few times. This rearrangement joins TRBV28 to TRBJ2-7; D may be TRBD1 (5 bases). The CDR3 extends over 16 amino acids. Deletions cut 6 bases from V and 0 bases from J, with 18 bases between. Germline loops: CDR1 MDHEN, CDR2 SYDVKM. CDR3 sequence (DNA): TGTGCCAGCAGGCTTGACAGTTCACCCTTCTCCTACGAGCAGTACTTC. Encoded protein: CASRLDSSPFSYEQYF. The entire variable domain, with the rest obtained from reference TRBV28 and TRBJ2-7, is as follows: DVKVTQSSRYLVKRTGEKVFLECVQDMDHENMFWYRQDPGLGLRLIYFSYDVKMKEKGDIPEGYSVSREKKERFSLILESASTNQTSMYLCASRLDSSPFSYEQYFGPGTRLTVT.

The rearrangement links TRBV18 to TRBJ2-7; D is unclear. Germline loops: CDR1 KGHSH, CDR2 LQKENI. The CDR3 loop spans 14 amino acids. Trimming removed 6 bases at V and 0 bases at J, with 12 bases between. Here the CDR3 DNA reads TGTGCCAGCTCGAGAGATCAAACCTCCTACGAGCAGTACTTC. The encoded protein is CASSRDQTSYEQYF.

The gene calls are TRBV10-3 and TRBJ2-2; D perhaps matches TRBD1 (6 bases). CDR3 length equals 15 residues. Looked up from germline, CDR1 is ENHRY and CDR2 is SYGVKD. V dropped 0 bases and J dropped 1 base, with 6 bases sitting between them. The CDR3 loop reads CAISESGGNTGELFF. The CDR3 region has the DNA TGTGCCATCAGTGAGTCAGGGGGGAACACCGGGGAGCTGTTTTTT.

The V call is TRBV10-3, the J call TRBJ1-4; the D gene is possibly TRBD1 (6 bases). Between the trimmed V and J ends, which lost 10 bases and 7 bases, there was a span of 16 bases. Germline CDR1 is ENHRY and CDR2 is SYGVKD. This CDR3 spans 13 amino acids. Written as DNA, the CDR3 is TGTGCCACCACGACAGGTGGAAGTGAAAAACTGTTTTTT. This gives the protein CATTTGGSEKLFF.

This clone has a handful of counts. The chain recombines TRBV27 with TRBJ2-5; D is possibly TRBD2 (6 bases). In germline, CDR1 is MNHEY, CDR2 SMNVEV (reference sequence). The CDR3 is 13 residues long. V lost 10 bases and J lost 4, with 16 bases in between. In nucleotides, the CDR3 is TGTGCCACGCGTGTGGGGGGTGGAGAGACCCAGTACTTC. Amino acids: CATRVGGGETQYF.

The V gene is TRBV11-2, the J gene TRBJ1-1; no reliable D call. CDR3 size: 14 residues. From germline, CDR1 is SGHAT and CDR2 FQNNGV. V was clipped by 4 bases and J by 5 bases, with 14 bases between them. This CDR3 is CASSSTASRTEAFF. CDR3 bases: TGTGCCAGCAGCTCTACCGCGTCTCGAACTGAAGCTTTCTTT.

This sequence joins TRBV29-1 and TRBJ2-1; 14 bases fit TRBD2. V shed 1 base and J 4 bases; nucleotides not matched to a gene: 9. CDR1 SQVTM and CDR2 ANQGSEA come from the germline V gene. The CDR3 consists of 18 residues. This CDR3 reads CSVEGTSGRRHSYNEQFF. CDR3 DNA sequence: TGCAGCGTTGAAGGGACTAGCGGGAGGAGGCACTCATACAATGAGCAGTTCTTC.

V and J are TRBV2 and TRBJ2-7; 16 bases match TRBD2. This CDR3 comprises 19 residues. J gave up 4 bases and V 5 bases, and 14 bases lay outside the gene matches. From germline, CDR1 is SNHLY and CDR2 FYNNEI. DNA for the CDR3: TGTGCCAGCAGTTCGCCCGGGACTAGCGGGAGGGGCGTACGTTACGAGCAGTACTTC. As protein: CASSSPGTSGRGVRYEQYF.

This rearrangement joins TRBV5-1 to TRBJ2-1; 11 nucleotides match TRBD2. Trimming at V came to 0 bases and at J to 10 bases, leaving 12 bases not matched to a gene. Germline-derived CDR1 and CDR2 are SGHRS and YFSETQ. The CDR3 runs to 17 residues. The chain's CDR3 is CASSLEGLAAPNSEQFF. The CDR3 coding sequence is TGCGCCAGCAGCTTGGAGGGACTAGCGGCCCCTAATTCAGAGCAGTTCTTC.

This chain links TRBV6-1 with TRBJ1-5, with unresolved D. The V and J ends lost 7 bases and 0 bases respectively, with 7 bases between them. CDR3 length: 13 amino acids. Germline V gene data show CDR1 as MNHNS and CDR2 as SASEGT. The CDR3 region is CASIAVSNQPQHF. CDR3 sequence (DNA): TGTGCCAGCATAGCAGTTAGCAATCAGCCCCAGCATTTT.

The rearrangement links TRBV28 to TRBJ1-2; no reliable D call. Trimming stripped 2 bases from V and 3 bases from J, with 13 bases between. Looked up from germline, CDR1 is MDHEN and CDR2 is SYDVKM. The CDR3 extends over 15 amino acids. This CDR3 is CASSLEGTLDYGYTF. In nucleotides, the CDR3 is TGTGCCAGCAGTTTAGAGGGTACCCTTGACTATGGCTACACCTTC.

This clone was counted a few times. The CDR3 nucleotides are TGTGCCAGCTCCTTGACCCAGGACAGGGAGGAGAACACTGAAGCTTTCTTT. Amino acids: CASSLTQDREENTEAFF. The rearrangement links TRBV18 to TRBJ1-1; 8 bases fit TRBD1. With 6 bases clipped from V and 1 base from J, the junction kept 13 bases outside the gene matches. Germline V gene lookup returns CDR1 KGHSH and CDR2 LQKENI. The length of the CDR3 is 17 residues.

The V and J genes are TRBV6-6 and TRBJ1-2, with 7 nucleotides matching TRBD1. Germline CDR1 and CDR2: MNHNY and SVGAGI (reference sequence). Trimming at V came to 6 bases and at J to 7 bases, leaving 8 bases not matched to a gene. The CDR3 loop spans 13 amino acids. The CDR3 nucleotides read TGTGCCAGCAGCCGAGGGGGCGATCCTGGCTACACCTTC. Translating gives CASSRGGDPGYTF.

The rearrangement links TRBV7-2 to TRBJ2-7; 13 nucleotides line up with TRBD2. The V gene end was trimmed by 5 bases and the J gene end by 4 bases; junction bases not matched to a gene: 8. Germline values: CDR1 SGHTA, CDR2 FQGNSA. This CDR3 spans 16 amino acids. CDR3 protein: CASSPRGLAGDYEQYF. The CDR3 coding sequence is TGTGCCAGCAGCCCGCGCGGACTAGCGGGGGATTACGAGCAGTACTTC.

V gene TRBV29-1 combines with J gene TRBJ2-1; 7 nucleotides line up with TRBD1. Germline loops: CDR1 SQVTM, CDR2 ANQGSEA. The CDR3 totals 11 residues. V gave up 8 bases and J gave up 7 bases; unmatched junction bases: 5. The CDR3 region has the DNA TGCAGCCAGGGACAGATTAATGAGCAGTTCTTC. Protein sequence: CSQGQINEQFF.

This clone has only a few counts. CDR3 in amino acids: CASSESLGGYTDTQYF. The CDR3 DNA is TGCGCCAGCAGTGAGTCTCTTGGCGGGTACACAGATACGCAGTATTTT. This chain links TRBV4-1 with TRBJ2-3, with a possible D match to TRBD2 (5 bases). Germline V gene lookup returns CDR1 MGHRA and CDR2 YSYEKL. CDR3 length: 16 residues. V dropped 6 bases and J dropped 2 bases, with 18 bases sitting between them.

V and J are TRBV19 and TRBJ2-2; D gene ambiguous. V lost 5 bases, J lost 1 base, and 8 bases lay in between. The germline V gene encodes CDR1 LNHDA and CDR2 SQIVND (reference sequence). This CDR3 contains 14 residues. The CDR3 DNA reads as TGTGCCAGTAGTTTGACGGGGAACACCGGGGAGCTGTTTTTT. This codes for CASSLTGNTGELFF.